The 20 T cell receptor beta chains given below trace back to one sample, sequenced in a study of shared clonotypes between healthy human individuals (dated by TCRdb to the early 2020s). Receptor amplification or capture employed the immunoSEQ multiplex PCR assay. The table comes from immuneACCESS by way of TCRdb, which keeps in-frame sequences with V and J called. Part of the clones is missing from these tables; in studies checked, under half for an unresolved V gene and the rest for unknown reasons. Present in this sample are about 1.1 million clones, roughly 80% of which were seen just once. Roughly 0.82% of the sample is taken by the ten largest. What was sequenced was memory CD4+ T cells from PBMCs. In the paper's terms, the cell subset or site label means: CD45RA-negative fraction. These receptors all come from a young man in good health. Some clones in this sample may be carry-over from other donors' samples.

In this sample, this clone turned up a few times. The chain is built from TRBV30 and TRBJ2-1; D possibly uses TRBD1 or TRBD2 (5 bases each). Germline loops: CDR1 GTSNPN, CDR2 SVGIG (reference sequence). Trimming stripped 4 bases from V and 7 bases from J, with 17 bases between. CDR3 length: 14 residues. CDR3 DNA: TGTGCCTGGAACCCCGGGACCCCCCGAAATGAGCAGTTCTTC. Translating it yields CAWNPGTPRNEQFF.

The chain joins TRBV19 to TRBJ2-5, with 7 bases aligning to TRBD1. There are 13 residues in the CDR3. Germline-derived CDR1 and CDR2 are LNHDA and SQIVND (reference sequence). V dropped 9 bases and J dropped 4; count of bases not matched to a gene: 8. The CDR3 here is CASRGTDRETQYF. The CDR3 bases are TGTGCCAGCCGAGGGACAGATCGAGAGACCCAGTACTTC. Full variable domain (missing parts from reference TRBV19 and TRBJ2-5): DGGITQSPKYLFRKEGQNVTLSCEQNLNHDAMYWYRQDPGQGLRLIYYSQIVNDFQKGDIAEGYSVSREKKESFPLTVTSAQKNPTAFYLCASRGTDRETQYFGPGTRLLVL.

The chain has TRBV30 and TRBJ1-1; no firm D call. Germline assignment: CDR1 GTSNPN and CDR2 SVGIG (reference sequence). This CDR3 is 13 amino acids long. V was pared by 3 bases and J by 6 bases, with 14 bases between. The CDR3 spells CAWSAFTGAEAFF. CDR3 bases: TGTGCCTGGAGCGCCTTTACGGGCGCTGAAGCTTTCTTT.

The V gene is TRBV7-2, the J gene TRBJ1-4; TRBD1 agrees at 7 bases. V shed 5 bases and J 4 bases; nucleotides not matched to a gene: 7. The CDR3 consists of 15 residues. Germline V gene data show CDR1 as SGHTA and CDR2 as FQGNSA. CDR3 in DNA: TGTGCCAGCAGCCCGCCGGGACAGCTTAATGAAAAACTGTTTTTT. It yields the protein CASSPPGQLNEKLFF.

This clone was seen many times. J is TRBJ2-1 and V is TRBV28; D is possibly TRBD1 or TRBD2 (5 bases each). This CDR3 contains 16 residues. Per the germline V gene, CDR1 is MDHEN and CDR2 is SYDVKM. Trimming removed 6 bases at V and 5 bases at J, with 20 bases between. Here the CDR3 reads CASRPGTGTPNNEQFF. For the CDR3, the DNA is TGTGCCAGCAGACCTGGGACGGGAACCCCTAACAATGAGCAGTTCTTC.

The CDR3 DNA follows: TGTGCCAGCAGCTGGGACAAGTACCAAGAGACCCAGTACTTC. Translation: CASSWDKYQETQYF. This chain uses TRBV5-4 with TRBJ2-5, with D possibly matching TRBD1 (6 bases). This CDR3 is built from 14 residues. CDR1 is SGHNT, CDR2 YYREEE, per germline (reference sequence). Trimming left V 3 bases short and J 0 bases short, with 9 bases between.

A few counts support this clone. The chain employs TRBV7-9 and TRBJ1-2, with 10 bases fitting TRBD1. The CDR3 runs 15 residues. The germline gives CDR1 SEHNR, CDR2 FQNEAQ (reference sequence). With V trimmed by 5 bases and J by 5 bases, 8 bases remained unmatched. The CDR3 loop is CASSRTPGQGYGYTF. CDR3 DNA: TGTGCCAGCAGCCGGACACCGGGACAGGGGTATGGCTACACCTTC.

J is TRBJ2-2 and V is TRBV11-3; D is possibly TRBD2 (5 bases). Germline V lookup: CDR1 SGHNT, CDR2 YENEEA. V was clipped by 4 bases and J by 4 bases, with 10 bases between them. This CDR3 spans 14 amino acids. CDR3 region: CASSSGLSTGELFF. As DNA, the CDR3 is TGTGCCAGCAGCTCCGGACTGAGCACCGGGGAGCTGTTTTTT.

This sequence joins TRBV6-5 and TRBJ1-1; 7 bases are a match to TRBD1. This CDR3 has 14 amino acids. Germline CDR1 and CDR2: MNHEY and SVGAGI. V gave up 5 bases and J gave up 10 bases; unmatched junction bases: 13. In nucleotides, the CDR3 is TGTGCCAGCAGTACAGGGGCCTCTGTCCCCCGAGCTTTCTTT. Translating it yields CASSTGASVPRAFF.

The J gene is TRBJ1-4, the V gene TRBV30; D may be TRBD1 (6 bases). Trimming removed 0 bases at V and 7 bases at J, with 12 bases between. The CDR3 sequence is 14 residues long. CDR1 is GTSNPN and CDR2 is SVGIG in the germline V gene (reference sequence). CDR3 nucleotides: TGTGCCTGGAGTGTTTTGAAAGGGGGTGAAAAACTGTTTTTT. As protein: CAWSVLKGGEKLFF. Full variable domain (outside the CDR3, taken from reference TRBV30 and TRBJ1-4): SQTIHQWPATLVQPVGSPLSLECTVEGTSNPNLYWYRQAAGRGLQLLFYSVGIGQISSEVPQNLSASRPQDRQFILSSKKLLLSDSGFYLCAWSVLKGGEKLFFGSGTQLSVL.

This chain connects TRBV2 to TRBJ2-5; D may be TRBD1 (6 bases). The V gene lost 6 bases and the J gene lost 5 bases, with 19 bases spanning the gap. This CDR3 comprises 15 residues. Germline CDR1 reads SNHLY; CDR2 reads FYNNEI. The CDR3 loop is CASRKGQRNTETQYF. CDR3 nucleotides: TGTGCCAGCAGGAAAGGACAGAGAAATACGGAGACCCAGTACTTC.

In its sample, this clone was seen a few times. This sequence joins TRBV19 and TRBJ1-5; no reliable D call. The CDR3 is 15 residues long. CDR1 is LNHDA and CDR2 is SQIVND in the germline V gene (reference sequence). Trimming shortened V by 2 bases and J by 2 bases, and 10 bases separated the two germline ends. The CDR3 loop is CASSIIRTGNQPQHF. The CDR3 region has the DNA TGTGCCAGTAGTATAATTCGGACGGGCAATCAGCCCCAGCATTTT.

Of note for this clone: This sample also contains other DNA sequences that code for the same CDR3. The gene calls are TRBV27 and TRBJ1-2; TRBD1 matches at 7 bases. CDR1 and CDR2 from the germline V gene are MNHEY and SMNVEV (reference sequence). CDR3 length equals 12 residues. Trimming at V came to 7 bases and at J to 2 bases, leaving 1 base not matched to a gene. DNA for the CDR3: TGTGCCAGCAAGACAGGGAACTATGGCTACACCTTC. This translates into CASKTGNYGYTF.

The CDR3 region is CASSLRWMSGTGAQWGNTEAFF. DNA for the CDR3: TGCGCCAGCAGCTTGAGGTGGATGTCTGGGACAGGGGCCCAATGGGGAAACACTGAAGCTTTCTTT. V usage is TRBV5-1 and J usage is TRBJ1-1; 10 positions match TRBD1. Losses at the gene ends were 1 base for V and 2 bases for J; bases not matched to a gene: 23. Germline CDR1 SGHRS, CDR2 YFSETQ. The CDR3 runs to 22 residues.

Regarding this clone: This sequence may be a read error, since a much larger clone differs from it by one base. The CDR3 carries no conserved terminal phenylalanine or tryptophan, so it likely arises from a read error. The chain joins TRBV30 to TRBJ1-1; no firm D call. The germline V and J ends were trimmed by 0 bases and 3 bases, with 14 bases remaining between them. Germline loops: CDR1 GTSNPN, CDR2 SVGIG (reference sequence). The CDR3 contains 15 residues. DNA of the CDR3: TGTGCCTGGAGTGTAGGTATAGCCGGGGACACTGAAGCTTTCCTT. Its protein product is CAWSVGIAGDTEAFL.

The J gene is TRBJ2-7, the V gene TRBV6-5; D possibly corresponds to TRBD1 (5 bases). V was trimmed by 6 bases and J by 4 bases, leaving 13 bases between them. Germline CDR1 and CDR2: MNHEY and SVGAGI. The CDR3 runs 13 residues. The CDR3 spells CASSPPGFYEQYF. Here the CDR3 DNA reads TGTGCCAGCAGCCCACCAGGGTTTTACGAGCAGTACTTC.

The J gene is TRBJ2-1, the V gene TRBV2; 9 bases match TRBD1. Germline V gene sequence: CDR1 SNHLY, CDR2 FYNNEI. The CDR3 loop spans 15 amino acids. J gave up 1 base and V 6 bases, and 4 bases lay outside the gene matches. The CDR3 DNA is TGTGCCAGCAGCTACGACAGGGGGTCCTACAATGAGCAGTTCTTC. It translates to CASSYDRGSYNEQFF.

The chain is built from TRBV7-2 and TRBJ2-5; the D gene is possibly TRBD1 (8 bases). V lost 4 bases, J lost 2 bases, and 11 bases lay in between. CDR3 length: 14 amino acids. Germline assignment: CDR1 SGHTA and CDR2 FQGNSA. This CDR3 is CASSSQGGQETQYF. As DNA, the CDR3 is TGTGCCAGCAGCTCACAGGGGGGGCAAGAGACCCAGTACTTC. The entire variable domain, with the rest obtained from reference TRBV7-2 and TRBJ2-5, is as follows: GAGVSQSPSNKVTEKGKDVELRCDPISGHTALYWYRQSLGQGLEFLIYFQGNSAPDKSGLPSDRFSAERTGGSVSTLTIQRTQQEDSAVYLCASSSQGGQETQYFGPGTRLLVL.

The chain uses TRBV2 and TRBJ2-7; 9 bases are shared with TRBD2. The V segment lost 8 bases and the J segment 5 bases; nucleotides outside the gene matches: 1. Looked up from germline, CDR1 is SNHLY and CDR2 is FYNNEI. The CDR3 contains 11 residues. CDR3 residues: CASCGGDEQYF. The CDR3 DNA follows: TGTGCCAGCTGCGGGGGGGACGAGCAGTACTTC.

DNA for the CDR3: TGTGCCTGGAGCGAATCAGGGTTTACAGGCTACACCTTC. It yields the protein CAWSESGFTGYTF. The chain joins TRBV30 to TRBJ1-2, with D possibly TRBD1 on 5 matching bases. Germline V gives CDR1 GTSNPN, CDR2 SVGIG (reference sequence). The CDR3 loop spans 13 amino acids. V lost 3 bases to trimming and J lost 8 bases, with 16 bases between them.